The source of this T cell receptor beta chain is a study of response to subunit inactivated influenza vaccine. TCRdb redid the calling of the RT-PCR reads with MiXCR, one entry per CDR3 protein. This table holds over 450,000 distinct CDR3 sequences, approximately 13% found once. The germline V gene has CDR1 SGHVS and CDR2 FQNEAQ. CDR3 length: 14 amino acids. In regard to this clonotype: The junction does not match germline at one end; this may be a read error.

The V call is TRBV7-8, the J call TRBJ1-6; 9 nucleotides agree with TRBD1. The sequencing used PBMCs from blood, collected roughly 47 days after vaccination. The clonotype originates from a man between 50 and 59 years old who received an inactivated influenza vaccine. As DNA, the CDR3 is TGTGCCAGCACCTTACAGGGGGCTTATTCACCCCTCCACTTT. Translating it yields CASTLQGAYSPLHF.